Below are 25 T cell receptor beta chains sequenced from a single sample in a study of spatial heterogeneity in lung cancer. Study-wide points: Mutation tallies in tumors tracked expanded intratumoral alpha and beta TCR counts.

TCRdb processed the 5' RACE reads anew with MiXCR; each CDR3 protein has one entry. The table lists about 4,800 distinct CDR3 sequences, 6% to 8.5% of them singletons, with about 41% in the top ten. What these receptors recognize is not known. The time point was: sample taken at primary tumor resection. The starting material was lung tumor tissue, obtained at surgery. The receptors come from a male donor with early-stage non-small cell lung cancer.

This clonotype came up many times. The chain is built from TRBV14 and TRBJ2-1; TRBD2 matches 10 bases. Germline values: CDR1 SGHDN, CDR2 FVKESK. The CDR3 consists of 17 residues. V lost 1 base and J lost 4; bases outside the gene matches: 7. CDR3 amino acids: CASSQVSTSGLYNEQFF. As DNA, the CDR3 is TGTGCCAGCAGCCAAGTGTCGACTAGCGGGTTATACAATGAGCAGTTCTTC.

The table lists this clonotype with a few counts. This chain joins TRBV7-2 and TRBJ2-2, with 7 bases lining up with TRBD2. This CDR3 is 14 amino acids long. Per the germline V gene, CDR1 is SGHTA and CDR2 is FQGNSA. V lost 2 bases, J lost 6 bases, and 3 bases stayed unmatched. CDR3 sequence (DNA): TGTGCCAGCAGCTTACGGGGAGGGGCCGGGGAGCTGTTTTTT. Its translation is CASSLRGGAGELFF.

This clonotype was seen ten or more times. The chain links TRBV2 to TRBJ2-1; 14 bases are a match to TRBD2. CDR3 length: 14 amino acids. In germline, CDR1 is SNHLY, CDR2 FYNNEI. V trimming: 6 bases; J trimming: 10 bases; junction bases outside the gene matches: 5. This chain's CDR3 is CASRTSGRAGEQFF. In nucleotides, the CDR3 is TGTGCCAGCAGGACTAGCGGGAGGGCCGGCGAGCAGTTCTTC.

This clonotype was observed a few times. The chain combines TRBV18 with TRBJ2-5; possibly TRBD1 or TRBD2 for D (5 bases each). Trimming took off 1 base at V and 5 bases at J, with 11 bases between the two ends. There are 14 residues in the CDR3. Germline CDR1 reads KGHSH; CDR2 reads LQKENI. CDR3 protein: CASSPRRGGETQYF. For the CDR3, the DNA is TGTGCCAGCTCACCACGACGGGGCGGGGAGACCCAGTACTTC.

The chain combines TRBV6-1 with TRBJ1-5; no clear D. The CDR3 has 13 amino acids. The V gene's germline CDR1 is MNHNS and CDR2 SASEGT. The V gene lost 0 bases and the J gene lost 2 bases, with 2 bases spanning the gap. The CDR3 region is CASSEAGNQPQHF. In DNA form, the CDR3 reads TGTGCCAGCAGTGAAGCCGGCAATCAGCCCCAGCATTTT.

Only a few counts were recorded for this clonotype. The chain carries TRBV11-3 and TRBJ2-5, with 7 bases matching TRBD1. Germline V CDR1 and CDR2: SGHNT, YENEEA. The CDR3 is 13 residues long. Germline trimming cut 5 bases from V and 3 bases from J; bases unmatched to any gene: 3. The CDR3, as DNA: TGTGCCAGCAGCCTCGGACAGGAAGAGACCCAGTACTTC. Its protein product is CASSLGQEETQYF.

This clonotype was seen repeatedly, ten times or more. The gene calls are TRBV5-4 and TRBJ2-1, with 7 bases matching TRBD2. From germline, CDR1 is SGHNT and CDR2 YYREEE (reference sequence). The CDR3 contains 15 residues. The ends lost 2 bases at V and 5 bases at J; junction bases unmatched: 7. CDR3 DNA: TGTGCCAGCAGCTTCGGACTAGGTGGAAACAATGAGCAGTTCTTC. This gives the protein CASSFGLGGNNEQFF.

This clonotype was counted at least ten times. The chain employs TRBV27 and TRBJ2-3; TRBD2 aligns across 7 bases. V was clipped by 4 bases and J by 6 bases; unmatched bases: 19. The CDR3 consists of 18 residues. CDR1 MNHEY and CDR2 SMNVEV come from the germline V gene (reference sequence). CDR3 sequence reads: CASSSRDARESSFDTQYF. DNA of the CDR3: TGTGCCAGCAGTTCCCGGGATGCGCGGGAGAGTTCATTCGATACGCAGTATTTT.

The table lists this clonotype with many counts. V gene TRBV7-8 combines with J gene TRBJ2-1, with no clear D. The germline CDR1 and CDR2 sequences are SGHVS and FQNEAQ. Trimming removed 1 base at V and 8 bases at J, with 6 bases between. The CDR3 is 12 residues long. CDR3 in amino acids: CASSLEVHEQFF. As DNA, the CDR3 is TGTGCCAGCAGCTTAGAGGTCCATGAGCAGTTCTTC. Combining the CDR3 with reference TRBV7-8 and TRBJ2-1 gives the whole variable domain GAGVSQSPRYKVAKRGQDVALRCDPISGHVSLFWYQQALGQGPEFLTYFQNEAQLDKSGLPSDRFFAERPEGSVSTLKIQRTQQEDSAVYLCASSLEVHEQFFGPGTRLTVL.

This clonotype came up a few times. This rearrangement joins TRBV7-8 to TRBJ1-5, with D uncertain. Germline V gene data show CDR1 as SGHVS and CDR2 as FQNEAQ. V was pared by 2 bases and J by 0 bases, with 2 bases between. The CDR3 contains 13 residues. The CDR3 is CASSLTSNQPQHF. The CDR3 coding sequence is TGTGCCAGCAGCTTAACTAGCAATCAGCCCCAGCATTTT.

Within the sample, this clonotype is medium-sized. The rearrangement links TRBV10-2 to TRBJ2-7; tentatively, D is TRBD1 (6 bases). CDR1 WSHSY and CDR2 SAAADI come from the germline V gene. This CDR3 comprises 14 residues. Deletions cut 6 bases from V and 3 bases from J, with 15 bases between. CDR3 DNA sequence: TGCGCCAGCAGGGATCCAGGGGCCCACTACGAGCAGTACTTC. Encoded protein: CASRDPGAHYEQYF.

A few counts support this clonotype. The chain employs TRBV27 and TRBJ1-5; D remains ambiguous. V was pared by 5 bases and J by 2 bases, with 7 bases between. Germline CDR1 and CDR2: MNHEY and SMNVEV (reference sequence). The CDR3 extends over 13 amino acids. The CDR3 sequence: CASSPGGNQPQHF. CDR3 DNA sequence: TGTGCCAGCAGTCCTGGAGGCAATCAGCCCCAGCATTTT.

This clonotype is labeled medium-sized (0.01 to 0.1%). The gene calls are TRBV7-9 and TRBJ2-1, with 8 bases that match TRBD2. The V gene's germline CDR1 is SEHNR and CDR2 FQNEAQ (reference sequence). CDR3 length equals 14 residues. V gave up 2 bases and J gave up 8 bases; unmatched junction bases: 5. The CDR3 DNA is TGTGCCAGCAGCTTAAGCGGGAGATTACATGAGCAGTTCTTC. This translates into CASSLSGRLHEQFF.

This clonotype was counted a few times. The rearrangement uses TRBV6-5 and TRBJ2-1, with D hard to call. This CDR3 region has 14 residues. V lost 8 bases, J lost 5 bases, and 16 bases lay in between. Germline CDR1 and CDR2: MNHEY and SVGAGI. CDR3 coding DNA: TGTGCCAGCGCGACCAAAAGCCCAAACAATGAGCAGTTCTTC. It translates to CASATKSPNNEQFF.

The V gene is TRBV10-3, the J gene TRBJ2-3; maybe TRBD1 (5 bases). From germline, CDR1 is ENHRY and CDR2 SYGVKD. Trimming removed 2 bases from V and 4 bases from J, with 7 bases in between. CDR3 length: 13 residues. CDR3 sequence: CAISESRADTQYF. The CDR3 bases are TGTGCCATCAGTGAGAGCAGGGCAGATACGCAGTATTTT.

By proportion, this clonotype is medium-sized. The chain has TRBV4-2 and TRBJ1-1, with D possibly being TRBD1 (5 bases). The CDR3 has 13 residues. V lost 5 bases, J lost 5 bases, and 12 bases lay in between. Germline CDR1 is LGHNA and CDR2 is YNFKEQ. The CDR3 region is CASSTSGSTEAFF. In DNA form, the CDR3 reads TGTGCCAGCAGCACATCAGGGAGTACTGAAGCTTTCTTT.

This clonotype was seen at least ten times. The chain recombines TRBV4-1 with TRBJ2-3, with TRBD2 identical over 7 bases. Germline CDR1 reads MGHRA; CDR2 reads YSYEKL. The V and J ends lost 0 bases and 0 bases, in that order; junction bases with no gene match: 9. The CDR3 is made up of 18 amino acids. In DNA form, the CDR3 reads TGCGCCAGCAGCCAAGATCAAGTTGGTAGCGGGAGCACAGATACGCAGTATTTT. Translating it yields CASSQDQVGSGSTDTQYF.

In this sample, this clonotype turned up many times. The DNA of the CDR3 is TGTGCCAGCAGCAAGCGAACTACCGGGACAGGGGGAAACGAGCAGTACTTC. Protein: CASSKRTTGTGGNEQYF. The gene calls are TRBV3-1 and TRBJ2-7; 11 nucleotides agree with TRBD1. V shed 5 bases and J 5 bases; nucleotides not matched to a gene: 14. The CDR3 covers 17 residues. The germline gives CDR1 LGHDT, CDR2 YNNKEL (reference sequence).

This clonotype has at least ten counts. The chain employs TRBV27 and TRBJ1-6; D not resolved. Germline V gene sequence: CDR1 MNHEY, CDR2 SMNVEV (reference sequence). Trimming cost V 6 bases and J 6 bases, with 12 bases left between them. The CDR3 runs 14 residues. This CDR3 reads CASSREWGNSPLHF. As DNA, the CDR3 is TGTGCCAGCAGCCGCGAGTGGGGTAATTCACCCCTCCACTTT.

Relative to its sample, this clonotype is large. The V call is TRBV29-1, the J call TRBJ2-7; D is tentatively TRBD1 or TRBD2 (6 bases each). CDR1 and CDR2 from the germline V gene are SQVTM and ANQGSEA. V lost 7 bases and J lost 0, with 16 bases in between. The CDR3 has 14 amino acids. The CDR3, as DNA: TGCAGCGCCTGGGGGGCAGACAGCTCCTACGAGCAGTACTTC. It codes for CSAWGADSSYEQYF.

This clonotype has just a few counts. The V gene is TRBV7-2, the J gene TRBJ2-3, with 10 bases lining up with TRBD2. The germline V gene encodes CDR1 SGHTA and CDR2 FQGNSA. The V gene end was trimmed by 6 bases and the J gene end by 1 base; junction bases not matched to a gene: 4. The CDR3 length is 15 residues. The CDR3 loop reads CASSWTSGGTDTQYF. CDR3 DNA sequence: TGTGCCAGCAGTTGGACTAGCGGCGGCACAGATACGCAGTATTTT.

The chain has TRBV7-2 and TRBJ2-2; the D gene is possibly TRBD2 (6 bases). Germline lookup yields CDR1 SGHTA and CDR2 FQGNSA. V was pared by 5 bases and J by 2 bases, with 9 bases between. The CDR3 has 14 residues. The CDR3 spells CASSRAGNTGELFF. The CDR3 DNA sequence: TGTGCCAGCAGCCGAGCGGGCAACACCGGGGAGCTGTTTTTT.

This clonotype was detected only a few times. V usage is TRBV6-2 or TRBV6-3 and J usage is TRBJ1-2; D uncertain. The germline V gene has CDR1 MNHEY and CDR2 SVGEGT. Trimming stripped 2 bases from V and 2 bases from J, with 9 bases between. The CDR3 covers 14 residues. CDR3 nucleotide sequence: TGTGCCAGCAGTTACCTGGGCACCAACTATGGCTACACCTTC. Its protein is CASSYLGTNYGYTF.

The sample holds many counts of this clonotype. This chain connects TRBV5-1 to TRBJ2-3; no definite D call. The CDR3 totals 15 residues. CDR1 and CDR2 from the germline V gene are SGHRS and YFSETQ. Trimming left V 3 bases short and J 0 bases short, with 11 bases between. DNA for the CDR3: TGCGCCAGCAGCTCACCCCGCATTAGCACAGATACGCAGTATTTT. Protein sequence: CASSSPRISTDTQYF.

The gene calls are TRBV20-1 and TRBJ2-5; 12 nucleotides line up with TRBD2. Unmatched junction bases numbered 9, after V lost 0 bases and J lost 4 bases. Germline-derived CDR1 and CDR2 are DFQATT and SNEGSKA (reference sequence). The CDR3 consists of 17 residues. The CDR3 reads CSARDRSETSGRETQYF. The CDR3 DNA reads TGCAGTGCTAGAGATAGATCCGAGACTAGCGGGAGAGAGACCCAGTACTTC.